The 5 T cell receptor beta chains given below trace back to one sample, sequenced in a study of metastatic and nonmetastatic thyroid tumors. MiXCR re-clonotyped the PCR reads for TCRdb. The data show about 15,000 clones, around 25% seen once. All patients were treatment-naive before thyroid surgery. Sequencing was carried out using tumor tissue. Receptors originate from a female donor with papillary thyroid cancer or a benign thyroid nodule (not recorded which). Some clones in this sample may be carry-over from other donors' samples.

The rearrangement joins TRBV18 to TRBJ1-1; unclear D gene. The length of the CDR3 is 13 residues. V shed 6 bases and J shed 1 base, with 9 bases lying between them. Germline CDR1 reads KGHSH; CDR2 reads LQKENI. Here the CDR3 reads CASSLNKNTEAFF. The CDR3, as DNA: TGTGCCAGCTCCCTGAACAAGAACACTGAAGCTTTCTTT.

The CDR3 here is CASSSGNTDQPQHF. The CDR3 DNA follows: TGTGCCAGCAGTTCCGGAAACACTGATCAGCCCCAGCATTTT. The V gene is TRBV12-3 or TRBV12-4, the J gene TRBJ1-5; D is unresolved. CDR3 size: 14 residues. V lost 4 bases and J lost 5, with 12 bases in between.

This clone was recorded at least ten times. The chain recombines TRBV20-1 with TRBJ2-1; 8 bases align to TRBD2. This CDR3 is built from 16 residues. The germline gives CDR1 DFQATT, CDR2 SNEGSKA (reference sequence). The J segment lost 7 bases and the V segment lost 0 bases, leaving 11 bases of the junction unmatched. The CDR3 spells CSARDVGGRRVNEQFF. In nucleotides, the CDR3 is TGCAGTGCTAGAGATGTGGGCGGGAGGCGGGTTAATGAGCAGTTCTTC.

The V call is TRBV5-6, the J call TRBJ1-4, with 9 bases identical to TRBD1. CDR3 length equals 14 residues. J was trimmed by 8 bases and V by 2 bases; bases with no gene match: 4. Germline CDR1 reads SGHDT; CDR2 reads YYEEEE. In nucleotides, the CDR3 is TGTGCCAGCAGCTTACCGGGACAGGGAGAAAAACTGTTTTTT. Protein: CASSLPGQGEKLFF.

As for this clone: A read error may produce the germline difference seen at one junction end. This chain joins TRBV27 and TRBJ2-7; 7 bases line up with TRBD2. The CDR3 contains 13 residues. In germline, CDR1 is MNHEY, CDR2 SMNVEV (reference sequence). As DNA, the CDR3 is TGTGCCAGCAGTTTACTAGCGGAATACGAGCATTACTTC. Translation: CASSLLAEYEHYF.